What follows are 4 T cell receptor beta chains derived from one specimen sequenced in a study of tumor-infiltrating lymphocytes in primary liver carcinoma. Joint extraction of RNA and DNA used 20-30 mg of bulk tissue that was unsorted. The investigators made TCR beta cDNA from approximately 500 ng total RNA, using a constant-region primer. Modified slightly, ARM-PCR produced TCR beta libraries over three nested multiplex PCR rounds. Two initial PCR rounds of around 10 cycles each paired TRBV1-TRBV30 forward primers with a C-beta reverse primer. TCRdb fed the multiplex PCR reads into MiXCR, producing one record per CDR3 protein. This sample has approximately 42,000 distinct CDR3 sequences, with around 75% found just once. Sequences were obtained from tumor-adjacent normal liver tissue. Every receptor here comes from a woman in her 30s with primary liver carcinoma and hepatitis B virus infection.

Remarks on this clonotype: One end of the junction is discordant with germline, which a read error may explain. The rearrangement joins TRBV6-2 or TRBV6-3 to TRBJ2-7; D ambiguous. This CDR3 comprises 13 residues. Germline CDR1 MNHEY, CDR2 SVGEGT. CDR3 DNA sequence: TGTGTCAGCGCGATAGGCGACTTCTACGAACAGTACTTC. Protein product: CVSAIGDFYEQYF.

Comments on this clonotype: Germline and junction disagree at one end, which may indicate a read error. The chain links TRBV5-5 to TRBJ2-2, with D possibly being TRBD2 (5 bases). Germline-derived CDR1 and CDR2 are SGHKS and YYEKEE (reference sequence). This CDR3 comprises 16 residues. CDR3 sequence (DNA): TGTGCCAGCAGGAGCGAACCGCTCTTGTCTACCGGGAAGCTGTTTTTT. This translates into CASRSEPLLSTGKLFF.

Notes on this clonotype: Germline is not matched at one junction end, which may reflect a read error. The DNA for the CDR3 is TGCGCCAGCAGTGAGCCGGGACTAGCGGTGCACAATGAGCAGTCCTTC. Translated: CASSEPGLAVHNEQSF. The chain combines TRBV10-2 with TRBJ2-1; 11 bases are a match to TRBD2. CDR3 length: 16 residues. Germline CDR1 and CDR2: WSHSY and SAAADI.

With regard to this clonotype: Given the absence of the conserved phenylalanine or tryptophan at the CDR3 end, a read error is likely. V usage is TRBV6-1 and J usage is TRBJ1-6; D remains ambiguous. Per the germline V gene, CDR1 is MNHNS and CDR2 is SASEGT. The CDR3 loop spans 16 amino acids. Trimming left V 1 base short and J 0 bases short, with 7 bases between. The CDR3 region is CASSEGSSSYNSPLHI. In nucleotides, the CDR3 is TGTGCCAGCAGTGAAGGGTCGAGCTCCTATAATTCACCCCTCCACATT.